Following are 20 T cell receptor beta chains from one sample sequenced in a study of T cell responses to AZD1222 COVID-19 vaccine. Libraries were prepared by immunoSEQ multiplex PCR; TCRdb keeps only in-frame clonotypes and omits some of them. Among 73,000 or so clones listed, over 70% were seen once. Material: peripheral blood, obtained 28 days after the second AZD1222 dose. The receptors were gathered from an adult who received the AZD1222 COVID-19 vaccine.

The chain uses TRBV19 and TRBJ1-5; D gene unclear. V lost 5 bases, J lost 9 bases, and 17 bases lay in between. The CDR3 has 14 amino acids. CDR1 and CDR2 (germline): LNHDA, SQIVND (reference sequence). The CDR3 spells CASSSRTETGPQHF. For the CDR3, the DNA is TGTGCCAGTAGTTCCCGGACCGAGACTGGGCCCCAGCATTTT.

V and J are TRBV4-1 and TRBJ2-1; TRBD2 matches at 7 bases. Germline CDR1 is MGHRA and CDR2 is YSYEKL. The ends lost 1 base at V and 7 bases at J; junction bases unmatched: 7. The CDR3 spans 15 residues. The CDR3 nucleotides read TGCGCCAGCAGCCAAGGACTAGCTGTTATGAATGAGCAGTTCTTC. Amino acid sequence: CASSQGLAVMNEQFF.

This chain links TRBV28 with TRBJ2-1; 7 bases are a match to TRBD2. CDR1 and CDR2 from the germline V gene are MDHEN and SYDVKM. The CDR3 sequence is 15 residues long. Trimming took 1 base from V and 10 from J; bases not matched to a gene: 10. The CDR3 protein is CASSLLARERSEQFF. The CDR3 DNA reads TGTGCCAGCAGTTTATTGGCGCGGGAGAGGAGCGAGCAGTTCTTC.

The chain has TRBV7-3 and TRBJ2-3; 9 nucleotides agree with TRBD2. The V gene's germline CDR1 is SGHTA and CDR2 FQGTGA. This CDR3 region has 18 residues. Unmatched junction bases numbered 12, after V lost 5 bases and J lost 0 bases. This chain's CDR3 is CASSAGLARTTSTDTQYF. The CDR3 DNA reads as TGTGCCAGCAGCGCGGGACTAGCTCGAACCACTAGCACAGATACGCAGTATTTT.

This clone came up a few times. V usage is TRBV7-3 and J usage is TRBJ2-1, with D perhaps TRBD2 (6 bases). The germline V gene encodes CDR1 SGHTA and CDR2 FQGTGA. V lost 0 bases, J lost 3 bases, and 6 bases lay in between. CDR3 length: 14 residues. Here the CDR3 reads CASSLTGGYNEQFF. For the CDR3, the DNA is TGTGCCAGCAGCTTAACGGGAGGCTACAATGAGCAGTTCTTC.

The V call is TRBV7-6, the J call TRBJ1-4, with 8 bases fitting TRBD1. V lost 2 bases to trimming and J lost 3 bases; unmatched junction nucleotides: 2. Germline lookup yields CDR1 SGHVS and CDR2 FNYEAQ. The CDR3 is 15 residues long. The CDR3 DNA follows: TGTGCCAGCAGCTTACAGGGGGCTTCTAATGAAAAACTGTTTTTT. It codes for CASSLQGASNEKLFF.

This clone was detected only once. The chain links TRBV5-5 to TRBJ2-7; maybe TRBD2 (5 bases). CDR3 length equals 13 residues. V shed 2 bases and J shed 3 bases, with 9 bases lying between them. Per germline, CDR1 SGHKS and CDR2 YYEKEE (reference sequence). In nucleotides, the CDR3 is TGTGCCAGCAGCTTCGGACTTAACTACGAGCAGTACTTC. As protein: CASSFGLNYEQYF.

This chain joins TRBV18 and TRBJ2-3, with 9 bases aligning to TRBD2. Germline V gene sequence: CDR1 KGHSH, CDR2 LQKENI. CDR3 size: 15 residues. Trimming removed 4 bases from V and 4 bases from J; junction bases left unmatched: 6. CDR3 nucleotides: TGTGCCAGCTCACAGTTCGGCGGGGGGGCAGATACGCAGTATTTT. It translates to CASSQFGGGADTQYF. The full variable domain, rest sourced from reference TRBV18 and TRBJ2-3, is NAGVMQNPRHLVRRRGQEARLRCSPMKGHSHVYWYRQLPEEGLKFMVYLQKENIIDESGMPKERFSAEFPKEGPSILRIQQVVRGDSAAYFCASSQFGGGADTQYFGPGTRLTVL.

The J gene is TRBJ2-3, the V gene TRBV20-1; 9 bases fit TRBD2. V trimming: 3 bases; J trimming: 1 base; junction bases outside the gene matches: 5. CDR1 and CDR2 (germline): DFQATT, SNEGSKA (reference sequence). The CDR3 covers 15 residues. The CDR3 DNA is TGCAGTGCTAGTTCGCGGGAGGGCGGCACAGATACGCAGTATTTT. Its translation is CSASSREGGTDTQYF.

V gene TRBV11-2 combines with J gene TRBJ2-7; possibly TRBD1 for D (5 bases). V was trimmed by 0 bases and J by 5 bases, leaving 26 bases between them. CDR1 and CDR2 from the germline V gene are SGHAT and FQNNGV. The CDR3 consists of 19 residues. The CDR3 sequence is CASSLDLVRGPTARDEQYF. CDR3 bases: TGTGCCAGCAGCTTAGATCTCGTTAGGGGCCCGACAGCCCGGGACGAGCAGTACTTC. Based on the CDR3 plus reference TRBV11-2 and TRBJ2-7, the full variable domain is EAGVAQSPRYKIIEKRQSVAFWCNPISGHATLYWYQQILGQGPKLLIQFQNNGVVDDSQLPKDRFSAERLKGVDSTLKIQPAKLEDSAVYLCASSLDLVRGPTARDEQYFGPGTRLTVT.

This chain links TRBV9 with TRBJ1-1, with D possibly TRBD1 on 6 matching bases. The germline V gene has CDR1 SGDLS and CDR2 YYNGEE. V was clipped by 4 bases and J by 8 bases, with 24 bases between them. This CDR3 region has 16 residues. The CDR3 region has the DNA TGTGCCAGCAGCCCCCCGGGGGCCCATGGGATTTTAGAAGCTTTCTTT. Its protein is CASSPPGAHGILEAFF.

The J gene is TRBJ2-5, the V gene TRBV12-3 or TRBV12-4; D gene ambiguous. The CDR3 sequence is 11 residues long. Trimming pared 6 bases from V and 7 bases from J, leaving 9 bases between. The CDR3 DNA reads TGTGCCAGCAGCCCAAGAGGGACCCAGTACTTC. This translates into CASSPRGTQYF.

This clone was observed once. For the CDR3, the DNA is TGTGCCAGCAGCCTTATCGCCGGGGGCAAGAACGAGCAGTACTTC. It codes for CASSLIAGGKNEQYF. This chain connects TRBV7-6 to TRBJ2-7; D is tentatively TRBD1 or TRBD2 (6 bases each). Trimming shortened V by 5 bases and J by 5 bases, and 19 bases separated the two germline ends. Germline loops: CDR1 SGHVS, CDR2 FNYEAQ. The CDR3 covers 15 residues.

The chain combines TRBV7-9 with TRBJ1-1, with 7 bases lining up with TRBD1. Per germline, CDR1 SEHNR and CDR2 FQNEAQ (reference sequence). V trimming: 4 bases; J trimming: 4 bases; junction bases outside the gene matches: 6. The CDR3 sequence is 14 residues long. CDR3 DNA sequence: TGTGCCAGCAGCTCAAACCCAGGGGGCACTGAAGCTTTCTTT. This encodes CASSSNPGGTEAFF.

The chain links TRBV12-3 or TRBV12-4 to TRBJ2-1, with 9 bases aligning to TRBD1. J was trimmed by 4 bases and V by 11 bases; bases with no gene match: 6. This CDR3 has 13 residues. The chain's CDR3 is CACGTGSYNEQFF. Here the CDR3 DNA reads TGTGCCTGCGGGACAGGGTCATACAATGAGCAGTTCTTC.

The J gene is TRBJ1-1, the V gene TRBV7-2; TRBD1 might be the D (5 bases). V lost 6 bases and J lost 3, with 14 bases in between. This CDR3 has 14 residues. CDR1 and CDR2 from the germline V gene are SGHTA and FQGNSA. CDR3 amino acids: CASSQGNWDTEAFF. CDR3 sequence (DNA): TGTGCCAGCAGTCAGGGAAATTGGGACACTGAAGCTTTCTTT.

The chain carries TRBV9 and TRBJ2-3; weak D call: TRBD2 (6 bases). This CDR3 is built from 17 residues. The germline V and J ends were trimmed by 3 bases and 3 bases, with 20 bases remaining between them. Germline CDR1 is SGDLS and CDR2 is YYNGEE. The CDR3 here is CASSGQWGEVQTDTQYF. CDR3 sequence (DNA): TGTGCCAGCAGCGGTCAATGGGGGGAGGTACAAACAGATACGCAGTATTTT.

The chain couples TRBV11-2 to TRBJ2-3; no definite D call. Per the germline V gene, CDR1 is SGHAT and CDR2 is FQNNGV. Trimming left V 0 bases short and J 5 bases short, with 3 bases between. The length of the CDR3 is 12 residues. The CDR3 sequence is CASSLERDTQYF. CDR3 DNA: TGTGCCAGCAGCTTAGAAAGAGATACGCAGTATTTT.

The chain links TRBV6-5 to TRBJ2-1; 10 positions match TRBD1. V was clipped by 2 bases and J by 7 bases; unmatched bases: 5. Germline CDR1 and CDR2: MNHEY and SVGAGI. CDR3 size: 15 residues. The CDR3 protein is CASSYDRGRENEQFF. Written as DNA, the CDR3 is TGTGCCAGCAGTTACGACAGGGGGCGCGAAAATGAGCAGTTCTTC.

This sequence joins TRBV28 and TRBJ1-2, with D unresolved. This CDR3 has 12 amino acids. Looked up from germline, CDR1 is MDHEN and CDR2 is SYDVKM. V was cut by 5 bases and J by 3 bases, with 7 bases left in between. CDR3 amino acids: CASSSQDYGYTF. The CDR3 DNA follows: TGTGCCAGCAGTAGTCAGGACTATGGCTACACCTTC.